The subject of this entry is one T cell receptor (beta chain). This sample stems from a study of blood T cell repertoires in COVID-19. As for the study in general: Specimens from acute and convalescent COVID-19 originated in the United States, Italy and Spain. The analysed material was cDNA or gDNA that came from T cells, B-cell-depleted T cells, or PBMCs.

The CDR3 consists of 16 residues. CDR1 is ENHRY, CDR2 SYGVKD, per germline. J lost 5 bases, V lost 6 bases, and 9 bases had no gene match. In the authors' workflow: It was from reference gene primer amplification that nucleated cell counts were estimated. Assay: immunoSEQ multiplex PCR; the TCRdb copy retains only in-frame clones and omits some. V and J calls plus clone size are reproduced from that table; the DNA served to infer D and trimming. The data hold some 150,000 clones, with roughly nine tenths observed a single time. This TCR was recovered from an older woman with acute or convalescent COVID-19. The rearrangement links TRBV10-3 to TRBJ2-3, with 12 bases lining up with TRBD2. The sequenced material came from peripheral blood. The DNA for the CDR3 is TGTGCCATCAGCCCTTCTAGCGGGGGGGCGAGAGATACGCAGTATTTT. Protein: CAISPSSGGARDTQYF.